This entry is about one T cell receptor beta chain. Its antigen is as yet unknown. The entry originates in a study of shared clonotypes between healthy human individuals. CD45RA-negative memory and CD45RA+ naive subsets were split from the CD4+ cells. Broader study findings: Blood alone was sampled, and tissue repertoires likely differ.

Trimming shortened V by 3 bases and J by 3 bases, and 7 bases separated the two germline ends. The CDR3 is 12 residues long. Germline V gene sequence: CDR1 SGHKS, CDR2 YYEKEE (reference sequence). The sorted-subset replicate PCRs were given around 200 ng DNA, which is 30,000 to 35,000 T cell genomes. Original data processing: ImmunoSEQ gave junction-only sequences without quality scores, so filtering differed. Clones were read by immunoSEQ multiplex PCR, and TCRdb kept only the in-frame ones, dropping some. That table furnishes V, J and clone size, whereas the DNA furnished D and trimming. The sample lists some 1 million clones; around 75% were seen once.

Specimen: memory CD4+ T cells sorted from blood. Stated subset: CD45RA-negative fraction. The receptor was isolated from a man younger than 30 in good health. The chain combines TRBV5-5 with TRBJ2-7; D uncertain. The CDR3 reads CASSYFGYEQYF. The CDR3 nucleotides are TGTGCCAGCAGCTATTTCGGCTACGAGCAGTACTTC.